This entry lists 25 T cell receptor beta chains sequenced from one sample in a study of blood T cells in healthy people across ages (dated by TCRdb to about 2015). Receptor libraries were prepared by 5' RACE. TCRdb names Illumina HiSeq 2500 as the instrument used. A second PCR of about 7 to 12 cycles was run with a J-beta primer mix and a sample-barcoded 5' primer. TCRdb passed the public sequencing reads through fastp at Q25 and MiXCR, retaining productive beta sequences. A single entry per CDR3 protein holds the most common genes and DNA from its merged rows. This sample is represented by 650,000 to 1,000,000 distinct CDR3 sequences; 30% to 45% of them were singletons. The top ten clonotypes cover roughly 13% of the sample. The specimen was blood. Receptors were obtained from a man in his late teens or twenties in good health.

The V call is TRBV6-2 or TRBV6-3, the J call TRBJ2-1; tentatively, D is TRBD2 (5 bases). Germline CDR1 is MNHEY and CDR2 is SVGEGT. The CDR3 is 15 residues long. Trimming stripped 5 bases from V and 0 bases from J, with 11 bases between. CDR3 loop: CASSHTADSYNEQFF. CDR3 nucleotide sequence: TGTGCCAGCAGTCACACAGCGGACTCCTACAATGAGCAGTTCTTC.

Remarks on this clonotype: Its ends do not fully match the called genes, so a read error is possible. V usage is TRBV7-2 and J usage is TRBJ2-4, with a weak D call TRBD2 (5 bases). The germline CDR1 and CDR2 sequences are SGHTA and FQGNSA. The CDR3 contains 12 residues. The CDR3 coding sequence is TGTGCCAGCAGCTTAGATACTAGTCAGCGGAACTTC. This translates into CASSLDTSQRNF.

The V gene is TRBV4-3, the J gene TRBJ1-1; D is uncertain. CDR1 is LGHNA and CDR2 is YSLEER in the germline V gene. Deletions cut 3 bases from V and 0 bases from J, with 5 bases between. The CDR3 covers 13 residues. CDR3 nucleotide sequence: TGCGCCAGCAGCCACCAAATGAACACTGAAGCTTTCTTT. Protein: CASSHQMNTEAFF.

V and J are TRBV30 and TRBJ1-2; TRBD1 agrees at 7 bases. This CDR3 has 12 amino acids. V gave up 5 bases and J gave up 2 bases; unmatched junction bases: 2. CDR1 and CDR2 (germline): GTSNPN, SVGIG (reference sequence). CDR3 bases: TGTGCCTGGGACAGGGCGAACTATGGCTACACCTTC. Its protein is CAWDRANYGYTF.

CDR3 loop: CASSHPSGDSTYNEQFF. In nucleotides, the CDR3 is TGCGCCAGCAGCCATCCCTCGGGGGACAGCACCTACAATGAGCAGTTCTTC. The chain is built from TRBV4-1 and TRBJ2-1; D might be TRBD1 (7 bases). V lost 3 bases and J 2 bases, leaving 17 bases between the germline ends. CDR1 is MGHRA, CDR2 YSYEKL, per germline. The CDR3 runs 17 residues.

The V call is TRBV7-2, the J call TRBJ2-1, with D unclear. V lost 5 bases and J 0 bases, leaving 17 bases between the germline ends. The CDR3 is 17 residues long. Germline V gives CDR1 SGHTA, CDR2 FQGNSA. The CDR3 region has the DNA TGTGCCAGCAGCCCGGCCATCTACCGCGACTCCTACAATGAGCAGTTCTTC. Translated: CASSPAIYRDSYNEQFF.

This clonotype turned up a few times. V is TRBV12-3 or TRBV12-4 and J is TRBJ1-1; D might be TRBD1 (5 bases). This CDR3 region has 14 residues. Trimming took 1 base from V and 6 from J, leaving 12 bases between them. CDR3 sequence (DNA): TGTGCCAGCAGTTTAGGAGGGGCTACGGCTGAAGCTTTCTTT. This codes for CASSLGGATAEAFF.

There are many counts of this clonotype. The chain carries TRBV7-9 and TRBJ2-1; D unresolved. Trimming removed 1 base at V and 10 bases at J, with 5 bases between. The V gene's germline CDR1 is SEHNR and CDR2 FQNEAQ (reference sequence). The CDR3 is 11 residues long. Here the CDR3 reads CASSLGAEQFF. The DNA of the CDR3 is TGTGCCAGCAGCTTAGGGGCAGAGCAGTTCTTC. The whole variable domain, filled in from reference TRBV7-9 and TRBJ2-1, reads DTGVSQNPRHKITKRGQNVTFRCDPISEHNRLYWYRQTLGQGPEFLTYFQNEAQLEKSRLLSDRFSAERPKGSFSTLEIQRTEQGDSAMYLCASSLGAEQFFGPGTRLTVL.

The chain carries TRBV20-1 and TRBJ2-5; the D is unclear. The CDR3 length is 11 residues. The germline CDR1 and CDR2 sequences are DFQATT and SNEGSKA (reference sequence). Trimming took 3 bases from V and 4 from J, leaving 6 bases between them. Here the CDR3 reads CSASSLETQYF. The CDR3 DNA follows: TGCAGTGCTAGTTCTCTAGAGACCCAGTACTTC.

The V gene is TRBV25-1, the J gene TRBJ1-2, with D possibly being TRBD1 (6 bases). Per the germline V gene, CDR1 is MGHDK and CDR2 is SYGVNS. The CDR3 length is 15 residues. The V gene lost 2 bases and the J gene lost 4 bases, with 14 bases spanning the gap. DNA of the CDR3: TGTGCCAGCAGTGAAGCGACGGGGGCACCCTATGGCTACACCTTC. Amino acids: CASSEATGAPYGYTF.

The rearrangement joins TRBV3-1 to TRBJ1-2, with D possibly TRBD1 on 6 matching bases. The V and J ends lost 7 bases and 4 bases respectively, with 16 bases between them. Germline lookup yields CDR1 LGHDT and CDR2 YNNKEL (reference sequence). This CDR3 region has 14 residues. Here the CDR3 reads CASILQGSRYGYTF. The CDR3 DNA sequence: TGTGCCAGCATACTACAGGGCTCGCGCTATGGCTACACCTTC.

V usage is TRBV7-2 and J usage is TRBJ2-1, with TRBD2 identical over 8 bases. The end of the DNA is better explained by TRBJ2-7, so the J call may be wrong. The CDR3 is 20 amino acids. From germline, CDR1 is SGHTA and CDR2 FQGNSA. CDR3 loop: CASSSPTRTKLADTYNEQYF. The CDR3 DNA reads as TGTGCCAGCAGCTCGCCAACCCGCACAAAACTAGCGGATACCTACAATGAGCAGTACTTC.

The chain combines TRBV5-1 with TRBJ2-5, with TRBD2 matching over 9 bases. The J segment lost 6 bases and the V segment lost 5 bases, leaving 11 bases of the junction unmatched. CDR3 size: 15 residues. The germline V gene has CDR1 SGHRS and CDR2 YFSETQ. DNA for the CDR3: TGCGCCAGCAGTTTCCCAGCGGGGGGATTGAAGACCCAGTACTTC. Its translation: CASSFPAGGLKTQYF.

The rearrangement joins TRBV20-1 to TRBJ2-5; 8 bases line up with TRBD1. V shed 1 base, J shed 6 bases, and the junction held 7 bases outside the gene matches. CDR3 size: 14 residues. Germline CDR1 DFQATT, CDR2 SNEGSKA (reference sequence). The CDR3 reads CSARVQGASKTQYF. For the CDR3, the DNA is TGCAGTGCTAGAGTGCAGGGGGCGTCAAAGACCCAGTACTTC.

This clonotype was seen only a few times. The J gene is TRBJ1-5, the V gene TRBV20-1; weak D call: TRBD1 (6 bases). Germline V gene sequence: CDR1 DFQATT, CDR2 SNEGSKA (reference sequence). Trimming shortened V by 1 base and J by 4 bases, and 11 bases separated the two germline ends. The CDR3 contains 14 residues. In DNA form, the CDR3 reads TGCAGTGCTAGAGTGGGGGCGGATAATCAGCCCCAGCATTTT. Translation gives CSARVGADNQPQHF.

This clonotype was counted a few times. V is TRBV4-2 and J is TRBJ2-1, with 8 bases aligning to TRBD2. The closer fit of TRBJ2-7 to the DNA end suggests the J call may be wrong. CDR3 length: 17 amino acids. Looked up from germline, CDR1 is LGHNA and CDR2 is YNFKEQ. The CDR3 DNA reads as TGTGCCAGCAGCCAGTCCGGGGGGGGCAGCTCCTACAATGAGCAGTACTTC. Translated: CASSQSGGGSSYNEQYF.

CDR3 in DNA: TGTGCCAGCAGCCAAGATCGGCGTTTGGAAAAACTGTTTTTT. This codes for CASSQDRRLEKLFF. This sequence joins TRBV3-1 and TRBJ1-4, with unresolved D. In germline, CDR1 is LGHDT, CDR2 YNNKEL (reference sequence). V was trimmed by 0 bases and J by 8 bases, leaving 10 bases between them. CDR3 length: 14 amino acids.

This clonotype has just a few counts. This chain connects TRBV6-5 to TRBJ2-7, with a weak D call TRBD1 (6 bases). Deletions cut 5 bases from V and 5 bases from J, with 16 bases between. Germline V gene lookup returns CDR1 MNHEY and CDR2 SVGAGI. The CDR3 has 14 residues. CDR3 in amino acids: CASSPPGQINEQYF. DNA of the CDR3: TGTGCCAGCAGTCCTCCGGGACAAATAAACGAGCAGTACTTC.

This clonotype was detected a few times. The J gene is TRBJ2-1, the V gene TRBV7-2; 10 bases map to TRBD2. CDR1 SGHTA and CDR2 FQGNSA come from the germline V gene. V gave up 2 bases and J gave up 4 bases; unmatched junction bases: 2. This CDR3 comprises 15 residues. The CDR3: CASSLNSGGYNEQFF. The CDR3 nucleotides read TGTGCCAGCAGCTTAAATAGCGGGGGGTACAATGAGCAGTTCTTC.

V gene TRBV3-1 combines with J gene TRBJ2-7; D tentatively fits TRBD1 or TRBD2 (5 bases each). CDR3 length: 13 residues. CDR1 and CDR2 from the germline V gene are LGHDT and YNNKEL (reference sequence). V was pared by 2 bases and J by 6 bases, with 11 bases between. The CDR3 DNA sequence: TGTGCCAGCAGCCAACCGGGACGGAGCGAGCAGTACTTC. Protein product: CASSQPGRSEQYF.

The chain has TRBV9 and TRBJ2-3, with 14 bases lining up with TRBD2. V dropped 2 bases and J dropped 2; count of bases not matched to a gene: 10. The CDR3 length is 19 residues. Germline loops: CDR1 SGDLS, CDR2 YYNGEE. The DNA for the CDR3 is TGTGCCAGCAGCGTCGGACTAGCGGGGGGCGCTATCTTCACAGATACGCAGTATTTT. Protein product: CASSVGLAGGAIFTDTQYF.

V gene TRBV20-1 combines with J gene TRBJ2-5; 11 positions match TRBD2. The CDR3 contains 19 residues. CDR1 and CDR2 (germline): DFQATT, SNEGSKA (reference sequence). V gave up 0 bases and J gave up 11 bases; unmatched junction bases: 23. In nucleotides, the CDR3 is TGCAGTGCTAGAGATTGGGGGCTAGCGGGGGGCCGCGAACTTAATGAGCAGTACTTC. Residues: CSARDWGLAGGRELNEQYF.

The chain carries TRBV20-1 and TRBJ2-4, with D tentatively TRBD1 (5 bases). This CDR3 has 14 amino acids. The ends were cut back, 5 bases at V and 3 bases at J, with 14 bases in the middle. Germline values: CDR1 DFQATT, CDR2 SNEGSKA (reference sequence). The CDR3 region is CSAHTTVSKNIQYF. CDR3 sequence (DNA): TGCAGTGCTCATACGACAGTAAGCAAAAACATTCAGTACTTC.

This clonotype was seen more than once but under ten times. CDR3 protein: CASNPHDRVTDTQYF. Here the CDR3 DNA reads TGTGCCAGTAACCCCCACGACAGGGTCACAGATACGCAGTATTTT. This chain links TRBV12-3 or TRBV12-4 with TRBJ2-3; 7 positions match TRBD1. Trimming removed 9 bases from V and 2 bases from J; junction bases left unmatched: 11. CDR3 size: 15 residues.

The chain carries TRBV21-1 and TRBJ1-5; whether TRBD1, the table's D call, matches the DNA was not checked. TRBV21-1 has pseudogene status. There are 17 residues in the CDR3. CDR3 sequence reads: CASIPVVGRGQGQPQHF. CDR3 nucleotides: TGTGCCAGCATACCGGTTGTGGGGAGGGGGCAAGGGCAGCCCCAGCATTTT.